The rows below give T cell receptor beta chains drawn from one sample of a study of cytomegalovirus exposure and HLA in healthy donors. This table comes from immunoSEQ multiplex PCR, and its TCRdb copy is limited to in-frame clones, with some not included. The table has about 130,000 clones, approximately 82% seen once. The sequenced sample was PBMCs. Receptor source: a female donor in good health and CMV-seronegative. Each CDR3 is given with its conserved first and last residue. D genes are given only for firm matches. Size is omitted from some rows. Given values are once, few, many or a class for expanded clones.

CDR3 length: 14; J gene: TRBJ1-2; D gene: -; clone size: -; V gene: TRBV28; CDR3 DNA: TGTGCCAGCAGCCTCGGCGCGGGGAACTATGGCTACACCTTC; CDR3 protein: CASSLGAGNYGYTF
CDR3 length: 15; J gene: TRBJ2-2; D gene: -; clone size: -; V gene: TRBV10-3; CDR3 DNA: TGTGCCGTCAAAACAGGGGAGGCGAACACCGGGGAGCTGTTTTTT; CDR3 protein: CAVKTGEANTGELFF
CDR3 length: 17; J gene: TRBJ2-3; D gene: TRBD2; clone size: few; V gene: TRBV5-8; CDR3 DNA: TGTGCCAGCAGCTTGGCGCGGCTAGCGGAAACCACAGATACGCAGTATTTT; CDR3 protein: CASSLARLAETTDTQYF
CDR3 length: 11; J gene: TRBJ1-4; D gene: -; clone size: -; V gene: TRBV28; CDR3 DNA: TGTGCCAGCACTGACAGGGAAAAACTGTTTTTT; CDR3 protein: CASTDREKLFF
CDR3 length: 16; J gene: TRBJ1-4; D gene: TRBD1; clone size: -; V gene: TRBV28; CDR3 DNA: TGTGCCAGCAGTTTGGGACAGGGGGCGACTAATGAAAAACTGTTTTTT; CDR3 protein: CASSLGQGATNEKLFF
CDR3 length: 14; J gene: TRBJ2-1; D gene: -; clone size: -; V gene: TRBV4-3; CDR3 DNA: TGCGCCAGCAGCCAGTCTATCAGGGATGGTGAGCAGTTCTTC; CDR3 protein: CASSQSIRDGEQFF
CDR3 length: 15; J gene: TRBJ2-3; D gene: -; clone size: -; V gene: TRBV5-4; CDR3 DNA: TGTGCCAGCAGCTTGGATAGCGGCAGCACAGATACGCAGTATTTT; CDR3 protein: CASSLDSGSTDTQYF
CDR3 length: 14; J gene: TRBJ2-4; D gene: TRBD1; clone size: -; V gene: TRBV6-6; CDR3 DNA: TGTGCCAGCAGTTGGGGACAGGGGGTAAACATTCAGTACTTC; CDR3 protein: CASSWGQGVNIQYF
CDR3 length: 17; J gene: TRBJ2-2; D gene: TRBD2; clone size: -; V gene: TRBV4-3; CDR3 DNA: TGCGCCAGCAGCCCTTCGGGACTAGCGGGATGGACCGGGGAGCTGTTTTTT; CDR3 protein: CASSPSGLAGWTGELFF
CDR3 length: 14; J gene: TRBJ1-5; D gene: -; clone size: once; V gene: TRBV6-6; CDR3 DNA: TGTGCCAGCAGTTACGAGGACAGAGTAGTGCCCCAGCATTTT; CDR3 protein: CASSYEDRVVPQHF
CDR3 length: 15; J gene: TRBJ1-4; D gene: TRBD1; clone size: -; V gene: TRBV4-2; CDR3 DNA: TGTGCCAGCCAATCGCAGGACAGGGGGAGTGAAAAACTGTTTTTT; CDR3 protein: CASQSQDRGSEKLFF
CDR3 length: 16; J gene: TRBJ1-3; D gene: TRBD1; clone size: -; V gene: TRBV7-2; CDR3 DNA: TGTGCCAGCAGCCCGGGACAGATATTCTCTGGAAACACCATATATTTT; CDR3 protein: CASSPGQIFSGNTIYF
CDR3 length: 15; J gene: TRBJ2-1; D gene: TRBD2; clone size: -; V gene: TRBV28; CDR3 DNA: TGTGCCAGCAGGACCTCTAGCGGGAGCTGGGATGAGCAGTTCTTC; CDR3 protein: CASRTSSGSWDEQFF
CDR3 length: 15; J gene: TRBJ2-5; D gene: TRBD1; clone size: -; V gene: TRBV19; CDR3 DNA: TGTGCCAGTAATCACCGGGACAGGGAAGTGGAGACCCAGTACTTC; CDR3 protein: CASNHRDREVETQYF
CDR3 length: 11; J gene: TRBJ1-2; D gene: -; clone size: -; V gene: TRBV29-1; CDR3 DNA: TGCAGCGTTGGGATGGAGGATGGCTACACCTTC; CDR3 protein: CSVGMEDGYTF
CDR3 length: 14; J gene: TRBJ1-2; D gene: -; clone size: -; V gene: TRBV4-1; CDR3 DNA: TGCGCCAGCAGCCCATATAGACTAAACTATGGCTACACCTTC; CDR3 protein: CASSPYRLNYGYTF
CDR3 length: 14; J gene: TRBJ1-5; D gene: -; clone size: once; V gene: TRBV19; CDR3 DNA: TGTGCCAGTAGTATAGGCCAGGGCAATCAGCCCCAGCATTTT; CDR3 protein: CASSIGQGNQPQHF
CDR3 length: 15; J gene: TRBJ2-1; D gene: TRBD2; clone size: -; V gene: TRBV28; CDR3 DNA: TGTGCCGGCAAGGCGGGAGGGCTGAGGGGCAATGAGCAGTTCTTC; CDR3 protein: CAGKAGGLRGNEQFF
CDR3 length: 13; J gene: TRBJ1-1; D gene: -; clone size: -; V gene: TRBV7-8; CDR3 DNA: TGTGCCAGCAGCTTTGTGGGGGCTACTGAAGCTTTCTTT; CDR3 protein: CASSFVGATEAFF
CDR3 length: 17; J gene: TRBJ2-5; D gene: -; clone size: -; V gene: TRBV1; CDR3 DNA: TGCACCAGCACCTTCGGACTAGCGGACTGGTACCAAGAGACCCAGTACTTC; CDR3 protein: CTSTFGLADWYQETQYF
CDR3 length: 15; J gene: TRBJ2-2; D gene: -; clone size: -; V gene: TRBV28; CDR3 DNA: TGTGCCAGCAGTTCCGGCGGCATAAACACCGGGGAGCTGTTTTTT; CDR3 protein: CASSSGGINTGELFF
CDR3 length: 13; J gene: TRBJ2-5; D gene: TRBD1; clone size: -; V gene: TRBV9; CDR3 DNA: TGTGCCAGCAGCGGGGGACAGCAAGAGACCCAGTACTTC; CDR3 protein: CASSGGQQETQYF
CDR3 length: 15; J gene: TRBJ2-3; D gene: TRBD2; clone size: -; V gene: TRBV6-5; CDR3 DNA: TGTGCCAAAACAACGGGGCCGGGAGGAACAGATACGCAGTATTTT; CDR3 protein: CAKTTGPGGTDTQYF
CDR3 length: 14; J gene: TRBJ1-5; D gene: -; clone size: -; V gene: TRBV7-2; CDR3 DNA: TGTGCCAGCAGCTTAGTTCACACATATCAGCCCCAGCATTTT; CDR3 protein: CASSLVHTYQPQHF
CDR3 length: 17; J gene: TRBJ2-1; D gene: TRBD1; clone size: few; V gene: TRBV7-2; CDR3 DNA: TGTGCCAGCAGCCTAGGGACAGGGGGCGCGAAATACAATGAGCAGTTCTTC; CDR3 protein: CASSLGTGGAKYNEQFF
CDR3 length: 16; J gene: TRBJ1-4; D gene: -; clone size: few; V gene: TRBV18; CDR3 DNA: TGTGCCAGCTCACCCGTGTCCGGGGGAGATAATGAAAAACTGTTTTTT; CDR3 protein: CASSPVSGGDNEKLFF
CDR3 length: 15; J gene: TRBJ2-1; D gene: TRBD2; clone size: -; V gene: TRBV7-2; CDR3 DNA: TGTGCCAGCAGCTTACAAGCGGGAGGGTACAATGAGCAGTTCTTC; CDR3 protein: CASSLQAGGYNEQFF
CDR3 length: 14; J gene: TRBJ2-6; D gene: -; clone size: -; V gene: TRBV19; CDR3 DNA: TGTGCCACCAAAGGGGTTTCTGGGGCCAACGTCCTGACTTTC; CDR3 protein: CATKGVSGANVLTF
CDR3 length: 14; J gene: TRBJ1-1; D gene: -; clone size: -; V gene: TRBV4-3; CDR3 DNA: TGCGCCAGCAGTCTGGGGGGTTCGGACACTGAAGCTTTCTTT; CDR3 protein: CASSLGGSDTEAFF
CDR3 length: 14; J gene: TRBJ1-1; D gene: -; clone size: -; V gene: TRBV2; CDR3 DNA: TGTGCCAGCCCCCCGGAGACAGGACCGCTTGAAGCTTTCTTT; CDR3 protein: CASPPETGPLEAFF